The 29 T cell receptor beta chains given below trace back to one sample, sequenced in a study of OX40 agonist ivuxolimab in advanced cancers. The repertoire was sequenced with immunoSEQ multiplex PCR; TCRdb's copy has only in-frame clones and lacks some. This table has more than 60,000 clones, roughly 86% appearing once. Sample: CD4+ or CD8+ T cells sorted from blood, taken in a trial of the OX40 agonist ivuxolimab. These receptors came from an adult with an advanced solid tumor such as melanoma, head and neck, liver or kidney cancer.

The V call is TRBV14, the J call TRBJ1-3; TRBD1 matches at 9 bases. The germline gives CDR1 SGHDN, CDR2 FVKESK. After removal of 1 base from V and 2 bases from J, the junction contained 9 bases not matched to a gene. The length of the CDR3 is 18 residues. This chain's CDR3 is CASSQALPGQGTGNTIYF. The CDR3 DNA reads TGTGCCAGCAGCCAAGCCTTACCGGGACAGGGTACTGGAAACACCATATATTTT.

The genes are TRBV19 and TRBJ1-6; the D gene is possibly TRBD1 (6 bases). The CDR3 is 15 residues long. The ends were cut back, 7 bases at V and 7 bases at J, with 17 bases in the middle. Germline V lookup: CDR1 LNHDA, CDR2 SQIVND (reference sequence). CDR3 loop: CASTQGRRSNSPLHF. As DNA, the CDR3 is TGTGCCAGTACACAGGGTCGAAGGAGCAATTCACCCCTCCACTTT.

This clone was seen a single time. The chain uses TRBV19 and TRBJ2-6; D possibly corresponds to TRBD1 (6 bases). This CDR3 is built from 14 residues. The V end was cut by 10 bases, the J end by 4 bases, with 14 bases between. Germline V gene sequence: CDR1 LNHDA, CDR2 SQIVND (reference sequence). CDR3: CATSGVSGANVLTF. In nucleotides, the CDR3 is TGTGCCACCTCAGGGGTATCAGGGGCCAACGTCCTGACTTTC.

The genes are TRBV7-8 and TRBJ2-1; no reliable D call. The CDR3 is 11 amino acids. Deletions cut 2 bases from V and 8 bases from J, with 4 bases between. The germline CDR1 and CDR2 sequences are SGHVS and FQNEAQ. In nucleotides, the CDR3 is TGTGCCAGCAGCTTACAAGATGAGCAGTTCTTC. Translating it yields CASSLQDEQFF.

The chain uses TRBV6-1 and TRBJ1-1; D is uncertain. V shed 8 bases and J shed 1 base, with 11 bases lying between them. Germline V lookup: CDR1 MNHNS, CDR2 SASEGT. CDR3 length equals 13 residues. The CDR3: CASPGLGNTEAFF. The CDR3 nucleotides read TGTGCCAGCCCCGGACTCGGGAACACTGAAGCTTTCTTT.

This chain connects TRBV4-1 to TRBJ2-2, with 9 bases lining up with TRBD1. Per the germline V gene, CDR1 is MGHRA and CDR2 is YSYEKL. V lost 4 bases and J lost 3; bases outside the gene matches: 3. The CDR3 length is 15 residues. CDR3 amino acids: CASSPRTGDTGELFF. The CDR3 DNA is TGCGCCAGCAGCCCTAGGACAGGGGACACCGGGGAGCTGTTTTTT.

This chain uses TRBV19 with TRBJ2-1; D call uncertain. The CDR3 totals 17 residues. V was clipped by 4 bases and J by 0 bases, with 16 bases between them. Germline V lookup: CDR1 LNHDA, CDR2 SQIVND (reference sequence). CDR3 amino acids: CASSRTPGSTSYNEQFF. Written as DNA, the CDR3 is TGTGCCAGTAGTAGAACCCCCGGCAGTACCTCCTACAATGAGCAGTTCTTC.

V is TRBV18 and J is TRBJ1-1; tentative D call: TRBD1 (5 bases). The CDR3 is 14 residues long. Germline CDR1 KGHSH, CDR2 LQKENI. The V end was cut by 3 bases, the J end by 1 base, with 9 bases between. The DNA of the CDR3 is TGTGCCAGCTCACCGGACACCAAGAACACTGAAGCTTTCTTT. The encoded protein is CASSPDTKNTEAFF.

The CDR3 DNA reads as TGTGCCAGCAGCGCGGGACAGAACTATGGCTACACCTTC. Protein sequence: CASSAGQNYGYTF. J is TRBJ1-2 and V is TRBV6-5; 7 bases match TRBD1. The CDR3 has 13 residues. Germline V lookup: CDR1 MNHEY, CDR2 SVGAGI. Trimming took 6 bases from V and 2 from J; bases not matched to a gene: 3.

The chain joins TRBV5-1 to TRBJ1-6; D is perhaps TRBD1 (6 bases). This CDR3 is 15 amino acids long. Trimming pared 3 bases from V and 4 bases from J, leaving 11 bases between. CDR1 is SGHRS and CDR2 is YFSETQ in the germline V gene. CDR3: CASSSGTPYNSPLHF. CDR3 sequence (DNA): TGCGCCAGCAGCTCTGGGACACCATATAATTCACCCCTCCACTTT.

CDR3: CASSSSGEQFF. The CDR3 DNA sequence: TGTGCCAGCAGCTCGAGTGGCGAGCAGTTCTTC. This chain connects TRBV11-2 to TRBJ2-1; the D is unclear. CDR1 is SGHAT and CDR2 is FQNNGV in the germline V gene. Trimming removed 4 bases at V and 10 bases at J, with 8 bases between. This CDR3 spans 11 amino acids. Using reference TRBV11-2 and TRBJ2-1 for the parts outside the CDR3, the full variable domain is EAGVAQSPRYKIIEKRQSVAFWCNPISGHATLYWYQQILGQGPKLLIQFQNNGVVDDSQLPKDRFSAERLKGVDSTLKIQPAKLEDSAVYLCASSSSGEQFFGPGTRLTVL.

This rearrangement joins TRBV7-9 to TRBJ1-6, with D possibly being TRBD1 (5 bases). The CDR3 has 14 residues. Trimming pared 5 bases from V and 9 bases from J, leaving 14 bases between. Germline CDR1 and CDR2: SEHNR and FQNEAQ (reference sequence). This CDR3 is CASSAQRGASPLHF. The CDR3 DNA follows: TGTGCCAGCAGCGCCCAGCGGGGCGCTTCACCCCTCCACTTT.

The chain links TRBV6-6 to TRBJ2-7, with TRBD1 identical over 8 bases. CDR3 size: 14 residues. J was trimmed by 3 bases and V by 3 bases; bases with no gene match: 4. The germline V gene encodes CDR1 MNHNY and CDR2 SVGAGI (reference sequence). CDR3 in DNA: TGTGCCAGCAGTTATTTGACAGGGGACTACGAGCAGTACTTC. It yields the protein CASSYLTGDYEQYF.

This chain connects TRBV11-3 to TRBJ2-7; 7 bases agree with TRBD1. Germline V CDR1 and CDR2: SGHNT, YENEEA. The CDR3 spans 13 residues. Trimming took 4 bases from V and 2 from J; bases not matched to a gene: 2. The CDR3 bases are TGTGCCAGCAGCTGGACAGGTCCCTACGAGCAGTACTTC. It is translated as CASSWTGPYEQYF.

This sequence joins TRBV11-3 and TRBJ2-1; 7 positions match TRBD2. CDR1 and CDR2 (germline): SGHNT, YENEEA. V trimming: 5 bases; J trimming: 1 base; junction bases outside the gene matches: 2. The CDR3 loop spans 14 amino acids. The CDR3 here is CASSTGGSYNEQFF. The CDR3 bases are TGTGCCAGCAGCACGGGAGGTTCCTACAATGAGCAGTTCTTC.

The CDR3 sequence is CASSLGPSGTGEQYF. The CDR3 DNA sequence: TGCGCCAGCAGCTTGGGCCCTAGCGGTACGGGAGAGCAGTACTTC. The chain recombines TRBV5-1 with TRBJ2-7; 7 nucleotides line up with TRBD2. From germline, CDR1 is SGHRS and CDR2 YFSETQ. The CDR3 covers 15 residues. V gave up 0 bases and J gave up 7 bases; unmatched junction bases: 10.

The chain links TRBV7-2 to TRBJ2-1; no firm D call. Germline CDR1 SGHTA, CDR2 FQGNSA. V dropped 5 bases and J dropped 0 bases, with 8 bases sitting between them. The CDR3 has 14 residues. Here the CDR3 DNA reads TGTGCCAGCAGCGCCCACAACTCCTACAATGAGCAGTTCTTC. Its translation is CASSAHNSYNEQFF.

This chain uses TRBV6-6 with TRBJ2-3, with D maybe TRBD1 (6 bases). V was shortened by 6 bases and J by 2 bases, with 18 bases between the two germline ends. The germline V gene encodes CDR1 MNHNY and CDR2 SVGAGI (reference sequence). CDR3 length: 16 amino acids. The DNA of the CDR3 is TGTGCCAGCAGCATACTAACCGGGACAAACACAGATACGCAGTATTTT. Residues: CASSILTGTNTDTQYF.

The genes are TRBV6-4 and TRBJ2-6; D assignment may be TRBD1 or TRBD2 (5 bases each). Germline V CDR1 and CDR2: MRHNA, SNTAGT. Deletions cut 1 base from V and 0 bases from J, with 7 bases between. This CDR3 has 16 amino acids. CDR3 amino acids: CASSDFGTSGANVLTF. CDR3 nucleotides: TGTGCCAGCAGTGACTTTGGGACCTCTGGGGCCAACGTCCTGACTTTC.

This chain connects TRBV7-3 to TRBJ2-2; 14 nucleotides line up with TRBD2. Germline V gene data show CDR1 as SGHTA and CDR2 as FQGTGA. The V segment lost 1 base and the J segment 7 bases; nucleotides outside the gene matches: 8. This CDR3 contains 18 residues. CDR3 DNA sequence: TGTGCCAGCAGCTTAAGGCCGGGACTAGCGGGAGTGAACGGGGAGCTGTTTTTT. Protein sequence: CASSLRPGLAGVNGELFF.

The V call is TRBV9, the J call TRBJ2-1; possibly TRBD1 for D (6 bases). V was cut by 4 bases and J by 0 bases, with 11 bases left in between. The CDR3 extends over 15 amino acids. Germline V CDR1 and CDR2: SGDLS, YYNGEE. CDR3 nucleotide sequence: TGTGCCAGCAGCCCCCGGGACATCTCCTACAATGAGCAGTTCTTC. Translating it yields CASSPRDISYNEQFF.

This clone came up once. This rearrangement joins TRBV5-8 to TRBJ1-6; D remains unclear. The CDR3 is 17 amino acids. Germline values: CDR1 SGHTS, CDR2 YDEGEE. Trimming took 4 bases from V and 9 from J, leaving 23 bases between them. CDR3 amino acids: CASSLPPFSGAGSPLHF. The CDR3, as DNA: TGTGCCAGCAGCCTTCCTCCTTTCTCCGGCGCGGGTTCACCCCTCCACTTT.

The chain is built from TRBV6-1 and TRBJ1-2; D gene ambiguous. Trimming took 7 bases from V and 7 from J, leaving 16 bases between them. CDR1 MNHNS and CDR2 SASEGT come from the germline V gene. This CDR3 region has 13 residues. The CDR3 protein is CASKRTFTGGYTF. CDR3 DNA: TGTGCCAGCAAACGGACCTTCACGGGTGGCTACACCTTC.

This chain links TRBV7-2 with TRBJ2-2; tentative D call: TRBD1 (6 bases). The germline V gene has CDR1 SGHTA and CDR2 FQGNSA. The V end was cut by 5 bases, the J end by 0 bases, with 10 bases between. The CDR3 is 15 amino acids. CDR3 nucleotides: TGTGCCAGCAGCCTCCGACAGGCGAACACCGGGGAGCTGTTTTTT. The encoded protein is CASSLRQANTGELFF.

This clone was recorded only once. This sequence joins TRBV7-9 and TRBJ2-5, with a weak D call TRBD1 (6 bases). Looked up from germline, CDR1 is SEHNR and CDR2 is FQNEAQ (reference sequence). V was cut by 0 bases and J by 0 bases, with 8 bases left in between. The CDR3 is made up of 15 amino acids. CDR3 in amino acids: CASSLAGANQETQYF. CDR3 nucleotide sequence: TGTGCCAGCAGCTTAGCGGGGGCAAACCAAGAGACCCAGTACTTC.

This clone was detected once. At one end the junction does not follow the germline gene, possibly because of a read error. The same CDR3 can be traced to other DNA sequences in this sample. This chain joins TRBV6-1 and TRBJ2-7; possibly TRBD1 for D (5 bases). Germline V gene sequence: CDR1 MNHNS, CDR2 SASEGT. The CDR3 covers 14 residues. CDR3 nucleotides: TGTGCCAGCAGGCTGACAGTTACCTCCTACGAGCAGTACTTT. Translation: CASRLTVTSYEQYF.

This clone showed up just a few times. The chain combines TRBV27 with TRBJ2-5; TRBD2 matches 13 bases. J lost 1 base, V lost 5 bases, and 7 bases had no gene match. The germline V gene has CDR1 MNHEY and CDR2 SMNVEV (reference sequence). The CDR3 runs 17 residues. DNA of the CDR3: TGTGCCAGCAGTCCCCGGACTAGCGGGAGCTTCCAAGAGACCCAGTACTTC. Translated, it gives CASSPRTSGSFQETQYF.

The V gene is TRBV5-1, the J gene TRBJ2-2, with a weak D call TRBD1 (6 bases). The CDR3 has 15 amino acids. V lost 0 bases, J lost 7 bases, and 13 bases lay in between. Looked up from germline, CDR1 is SGHRS and CDR2 is YFSETQ. The CDR3 DNA is TGCGCCAGCAGCTTGGGGGGGCCTACTGGCGGGGAGCTGTTTTTT. Translating gives CASSLGGPTGGELFF.

This rearrangement joins TRBV4-1 to TRBJ1-5; TRBD1 agrees at 9 bases. This CDR3 is built from 17 residues. V lost 0 bases to trimming and J lost 3 bases; unmatched junction nucleotides: 6. The germline CDR1 and CDR2 sequences are MGHRA and YSYEKL. The CDR3 reads CASSQEGGQGYNQPQHF. The CDR3 DNA reads TGCGCCAGCAGCCAAGAAGGGGGACAGGGTTACAATCAGCCCCAGCATTTT.